This passage covers 12 T cell receptor beta chains from one sample sequenced in a study of T cells after yellow fever vaccination. TCRdb analysed the 5' RACE reads with MiXCR anew, one entry per CDR3 protein. The sample shows hundreds of thousands of distinct CDR3 sequences, 12% of them seen only once. The sequences come from PBMCs, collected on the day of the yellow fever booster vaccination. The source of these receptors is a man aged 25-45 years who received the YFV17D yellow fever vaccine.

The chain's CDR3 is CASSSQQGVAMPQHF. DNA of the CDR3: TGTGCCAGCAGTTCTCAACAGGGGGTGGCAATGCCCCAGCATTTT. The V gene is TRBV27, the J gene TRBJ1-5; 8 bases match TRBD1. The germline V gene has CDR1 MNHEY and CDR2 SMNVEV (reference sequence). This CDR3 region has 15 residues. The J segment lost 9 bases and the V segment lost 4 bases, leaving 11 bases of the junction unmatched.

The chain joins TRBV7-8 to TRBJ2-2; unclear D gene. Per germline, CDR1 SGHVS and CDR2 FQNEAQ. V was pared by 0 bases and J by 4 bases, with 6 bases between. This CDR3 contains 14 residues. CDR3 amino acids: CASSLAPLTGELFF. The CDR3 DNA reads TGTGCCAGCAGCTTAGCGCCCCTCACCGGGGAGCTGTTTTTT.

V gene TRBV5-8 combines with J gene TRBJ1-1, with a tentative D call TRBD1 (6 bases). Germline V gene data show CDR1 as SGHTS and CDR2 as YDEGEE. Trimming pared 6 bases from V and 0 bases from J, leaving 15 bases between. The CDR3 has 15 amino acids. In DNA form, the CDR3 reads TGTGCCAGCAACCTTGTAGGGGGGATGAACACTGAAGCTTTCTTT. It is translated as CASNLVGGMNTEAFF.

There are a few counts of this clonotype. CDR3 sequence: CASSTKDRAIGLRLEQYF. In DNA, the CDR3 is TGTGCCAGCAGTACGAAGGACAGGGCTATCGGACTTCGACTCGAGCAGTACTTC. The genes are TRBV27 and TRBJ2-7, with 8 bases identical to TRBD1. The CDR3 sequence is 18 residues long. The germline V gene has CDR1 MNHEY and CDR2 SMNVEV (reference sequence). J lost 6 bases, V lost 5 bases, and 21 bases had no gene match.

This CDR3 is CASSPPSGQGAGELFF. CDR3 DNA: TGTGCCAGCTCACCACCGTCGGGACAGGGGGCCGGGGAGCTGTTTTTT. The V and J genes are TRBV18 and TRBJ2-2; 11 bases agree with TRBD1. This CDR3 is built from 16 residues. Per the germline V gene, CDR1 is KGHSH and CDR2 is LQKENI. V shed 0 bases, J shed 6 bases, and the junction held 3 bases outside the gene matches.

This clonotype was counted a few times. The chain combines TRBV7-2 with TRBJ2-5, with 7 bases identical to TRBD1. Germline assignment: CDR1 SGHTA and CDR2 FQGNSA. V was pared by 6 bases and J by 3 bases, with 4 bases of the junction left unmatched. The length of the CDR3 is 13 residues. In DNA, the CDR3 is TGTGCCAGCAGTTACGACAGGGAAGAGACCCAGTACTTC. Protein: CASSYDREETQYF.

This clonotype was found a few times. The chain employs TRBV9 and TRBJ2-7, with D tentatively TRBD2 (6 bases). Trimming removed 0 bases at V and 5 bases at J, with 15 bases between. CDR1 is SGDLS, CDR2 YYNGEE, per germline. This CDR3 has 15 residues. CDR3 amino acids: CASSVATSGRNEQYF. CDR3 sequence (DNA): TGTGCCAGCAGCGTAGCTACAAGTGGGAGGAACGAGCAGTACTTC.

CDR3 amino acids: CASSTPGSYNEQFF. CDR3 sequence (DNA): TGTGCCAGCTCGACACCGGGCTCCTACAATGAGCAGTTCTTC. The rearrangement joins TRBV7-9 to TRBJ2-1; D call uncertain. Deletions cut 8 bases from V and 0 bases from J, with 11 bases between. Germline lookup yields CDR1 SEHNR and CDR2 FQNEAQ (reference sequence). The CDR3 is 14 residues long.

This clonotype was seen a handful of times. This sequence joins TRBV2 and TRBJ2-2; D is uncertain. The germline CDR1 and CDR2 sequences are SNHLY and FYNNEI. The germline V and J ends were trimmed by 8 bases and 7 bases, with 11 bases remaining between them. The CDR3 has 12 amino acids. The CDR3 coding sequence is TGTGCCAGCGGCTCCTGGAGCGGGGAGCTGTTTTTT. As protein: CASGSWSGELFF.

Written as DNA, the CDR3 is TGTGCCAGCAGTTACTCGAGCGGCGGGAGCGGGAGCTACAATGAGCAGTTCTTC. It encodes CASSYSSGGSGSYNEQFF. The rearrangement joins TRBV6-5 to TRBJ2-1, with 8 bases fitting TRBD2. Germline trimming cut 0 bases from V and 3 bases from J; bases unmatched to any gene: 10. The CDR3 is made up of 18 amino acids. CDR1 MNHEY and CDR2 SVGAGI come from the germline V gene.

The chain combines TRBV18 with TRBJ2-7; D possibly uses TRBD1 or TRBD2 (6 bases each). The V and J ends lost 5 bases and 6 bases respectively, with 14 bases between them. Looked up from germline, CDR1 is KGHSH and CDR2 is LQKENI. This CDR3 region has 13 residues. The CDR3 bases are TGTGCCAGCTCAACGCAAGGGGGAGGCGAGCAGTACTTC. Translation: CASSTQGGGEQYF.

This clonotype was observed a handful of times. CDR3 DNA: TGTGCCAGCAGGGAGGAGGGCGGCTCCTACAATGAGCAGTTCTTC. The encoded protein is CASREEGGSYNEQFF. The chain links TRBV12-3 or TRBV12-4 to TRBJ2-1; a weak D match, TRBD2 (6 bases). The CDR3 has 15 amino acids. V lost 6 bases, J lost 0 bases, and 12 bases lay in between.